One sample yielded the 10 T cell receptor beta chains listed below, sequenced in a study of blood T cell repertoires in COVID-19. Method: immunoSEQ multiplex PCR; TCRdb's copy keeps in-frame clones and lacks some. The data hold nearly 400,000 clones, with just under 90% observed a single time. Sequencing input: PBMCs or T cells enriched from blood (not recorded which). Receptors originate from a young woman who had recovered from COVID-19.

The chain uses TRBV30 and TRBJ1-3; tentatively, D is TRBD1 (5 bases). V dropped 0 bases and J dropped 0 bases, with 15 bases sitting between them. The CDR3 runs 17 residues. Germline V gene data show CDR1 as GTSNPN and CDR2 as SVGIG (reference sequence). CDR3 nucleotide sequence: TGTGCCTGGAGTGTACGGGGGACGGTGATCTCTGGAAACACCATATATTTT. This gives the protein CAWSVRGTVISGNTIYF.

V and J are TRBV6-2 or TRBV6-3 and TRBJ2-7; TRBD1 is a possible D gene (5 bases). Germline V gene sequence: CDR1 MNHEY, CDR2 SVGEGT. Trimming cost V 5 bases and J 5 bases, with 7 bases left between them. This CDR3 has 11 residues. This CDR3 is CASSQGNEQYF. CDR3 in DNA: TGTGCCAGCAGTCAGGGAAACGAGCAGTACTTC.

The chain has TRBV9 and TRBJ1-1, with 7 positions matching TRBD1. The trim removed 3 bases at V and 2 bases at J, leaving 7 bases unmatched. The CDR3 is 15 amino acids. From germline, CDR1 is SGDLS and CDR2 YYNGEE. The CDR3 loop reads CASSAWDSLNTEAFF. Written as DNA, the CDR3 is TGTGCCAGCAGCGCCTGGGACAGCTTAAACACTGAAGCTTTCTTT.

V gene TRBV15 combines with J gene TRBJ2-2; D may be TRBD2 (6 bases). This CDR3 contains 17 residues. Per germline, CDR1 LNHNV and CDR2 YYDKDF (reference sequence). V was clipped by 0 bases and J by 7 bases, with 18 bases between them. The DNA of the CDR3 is TGTGCCACCAGCAGAGATCGTAGCGGACCGAGTCGCGGGGAGCTGTTTTTT. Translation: CATSRDRSGPSRGELFF.

CDR3 sequence (DNA): TGTGCCAGCAGCTTAACTTCCCAACCCGAGGATGGCTACACCTTC. It encodes CASSLTSQPEDGYTF. The chain joins TRBV7-9 to TRBJ1-2; D uncertain. Trimming removed 2 bases from V and 6 bases from J, with 16 bases in between. Germline CDR1 and CDR2: SEHNR and FQNEAQ (reference sequence). The CDR3 runs to 15 residues.

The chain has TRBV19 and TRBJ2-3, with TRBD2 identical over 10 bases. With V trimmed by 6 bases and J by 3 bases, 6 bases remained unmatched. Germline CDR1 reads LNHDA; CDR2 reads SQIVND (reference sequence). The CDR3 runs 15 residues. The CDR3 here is CASRQKRGGTDTQYF. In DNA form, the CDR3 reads TGTGCCAGTAGACAGAAGCGGGGGGGGACAGATACGCAGTATTTT.

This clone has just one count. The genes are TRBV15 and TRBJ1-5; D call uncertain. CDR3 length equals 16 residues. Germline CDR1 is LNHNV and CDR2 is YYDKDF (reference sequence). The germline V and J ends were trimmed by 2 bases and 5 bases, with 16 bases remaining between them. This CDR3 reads CATSRHEGRFDQPQHF. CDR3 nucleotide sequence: TGTGCCACCAGCAGACACGAAGGGAGATTCGATCAGCCCCAGCATTTT. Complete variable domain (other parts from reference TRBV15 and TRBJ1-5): DAMVIQNPRYQVTQFGKPVTLSCSQTLNHNVMYWYQQKSSQAPKLLFHYYDKDFNNEADTPDNFQSRRPNTSFCFLDIRSPGLGDTAMYLCATSRHEGRFDQPQHFGDGTRLSIL.

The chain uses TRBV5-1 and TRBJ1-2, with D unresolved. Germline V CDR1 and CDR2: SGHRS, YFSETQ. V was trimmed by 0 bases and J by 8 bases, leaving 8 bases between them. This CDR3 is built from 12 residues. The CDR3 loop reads CASSLAGNGYTF. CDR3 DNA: TGCGCCAGCAGCTTGGCGGGGAACGGCTACACCTTC.

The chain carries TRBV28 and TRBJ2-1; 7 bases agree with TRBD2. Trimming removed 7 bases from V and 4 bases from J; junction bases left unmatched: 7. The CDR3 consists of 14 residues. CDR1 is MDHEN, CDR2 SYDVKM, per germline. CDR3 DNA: TGTGCCAGCACCCTCGTGGGAGGGTACAATGAGCAGTTCTTC. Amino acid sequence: CASTLVGGYNEQFF. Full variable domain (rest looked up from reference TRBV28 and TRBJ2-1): DVKVTQSSRYLVKRTGEKVFLECVQDMDHENMFWYRQDPGLGLRLIYFSYDVKMKEKGDIPEGYSVSREKKERFSLILESASTNQTSMYLCASTLVGGYNEQFFGPGTRLTVL.

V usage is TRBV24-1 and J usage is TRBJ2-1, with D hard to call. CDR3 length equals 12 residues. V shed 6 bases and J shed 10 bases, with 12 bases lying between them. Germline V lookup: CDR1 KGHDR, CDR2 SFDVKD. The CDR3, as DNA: TGTGCCACCAGTCATCAGTCCTGGGAGCAGTTCTTC. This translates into CATSHQSWEQFF.